These 12 T cell receptor beta chains originate from one sample sequenced in a study of T cells in Graves' hyperthyroidism and ophthalmopathy. Authors of the study amplified TCR beta CDR3 regions from RNA transcripts. When the TCR CDR3 underwent first-round RT-PCR, the HTBI primer set was used. TCRdb independently ran MiXCR on the multiplex PCR reads; one entry per CDR3 protein. The data contain 200,000 or so distinct CDR3 sequences, about 15% of them singletons. Sequencing used blood. Source of these receptors: a woman aged 45 to 65 with Graves' hyperthyroidism.

This clonotype was detected ten times or more. The chain is built from TRBV7-9 and TRBJ1-1; 8 bases fit TRBD1. The ends lost 3 bases at V and 5 bases at J; junction bases unmatched: 8. This CDR3 comprises 15 residues. Germline V gene lookup returns CDR1 SEHNR and CDR2 FQNEAQ (reference sequence). CDR3 in amino acids: CASSFPGQGKTEAFF. CDR3 DNA: TGTGCCAGCAGCTTCCCAGGACAGGGAAAAACTGAAGCTTTCTTT.

This clonotype was seen a single time. The chain recombines TRBV29-1 with TRBJ2-2; the match to TRBD1 covers 10 bases. Germline V CDR1 and CDR2: SQVTM, ANQGSEA. The CDR3 sequence is 13 residues long. Trimming at V came to 7 bases and at J to 4 bases, leaving 3 bases not matched to a gene. CDR3 bases: TGCAGCGGCCGGGACAGGGGCACCGGGGAGCTGTTTTTT. Protein product: CSGRDRGTGELFF.

Of note for this clonotype: A read error may explain this, as a much larger clone is one base away. The V call is TRBV27, the J call TRBJ2-2; 7 bases agree with TRBD1. With 6 bases clipped from V and 3 bases from J, the junction kept 7 bases outside the gene matches. Germline V gene data show CDR1 as MNHEY and CDR2 as SMNVEV (reference sequence). CDR3 size: 15 residues. The CDR3 DNA reads TGTGCCAGCAGCAGTACTACAGGGGACACCGGGGAGCTGTTTTTT. Its protein product is CASSSTTGDTGELFF.

The chain uses TRBV3-1 and TRBJ1-6; TRBD1 aligns across 7 bases. The CDR3 consists of 16 residues. Germline-derived CDR1 and CDR2 are LGHDT and YNNKEL (reference sequence). The V segment lost 4 bases and the J segment 11 bases; nucleotides outside the gene matches: 14. CDR3 DNA sequence: TGTGCCAGCAGCCCACTGAGTAACAGGGGTTGGGCACCCCTCCACTTT. This encodes CASSPLSNRGWAPLHF.

There are many counts of this clonotype. This rearrangement joins TRBV3-1 to TRBJ1-1, with a possible D match to TRBD1 (6 bases). The CDR3 has 16 amino acids. From germline, CDR1 is LGHDT and CDR2 YNNKEL (reference sequence). V dropped 1 base and J dropped 2 bases, with 14 bases sitting between them. CDR3 in amino acids: CASSQVPGTLNTEAFF. The CDR3 DNA reads TGTGCCAGCAGCCAAGTCCCCGGGACACTCAACACTGAAGCTTTCTTT.

This clonotype was detected many times. The chain couples TRBV18 to TRBJ2-3, with D possibly being TRBD2 (6 bases). The germline V gene has CDR1 KGHSH and CDR2 LQKENI. The V end was cut by 4 bases, the J end by 4 bases, with 12 bases between. This CDR3 comprises 14 residues. CDR3 region: CASSRTEGPDTQYF. CDR3 nucleotides: TGTGCCAGCTCACGGACGGAGGGCCCAGATACGCAGTATTTT.

The table lists this clonotype with many counts. This sequence joins TRBV11-3 and TRBJ2-3; D uncertain. Per germline, CDR1 SGHNT and CDR2 YENEEA. V lost 1 base to trimming and J lost 5 bases, with 16 bases between them. This CDR3 region has 16 residues. The CDR3 DNA reads as TGTGCCAGCAGCTTAGGCAGAGACCCCCTGGGAGATACGCAGTATTTT. This encodes CASSLGRDPLGDTQYF.

This clonotype appeared many times. V gene TRBV7-3 combines with J gene TRBJ2-1; 11 bases map to TRBD2. Germline CDR1 and CDR2: SGHTA and FQGTGA. The CDR3 is 17 residues long. J was trimmed by 6 bases and V by 5 bases; bases with no gene match: 12. CDR3: CASSPGLAGYLRNEQFF. CDR3 coding DNA: TGTGCCAGCAGCCCCGGACTAGCGGGTTATCTGCGCAATGAGCAGTTCTTC.

The V and J genes are TRBV19 and TRBJ1-1; 9 bases line up with TRBD1. In germline, CDR1 is LNHDA, CDR2 SQIVND (reference sequence). Trimming removed 4 bases from V and 6 bases from J; junction bases left unmatched: 3. The CDR3 sequence is 13 residues long. For the CDR3, the DNA is TGTGCCAGTAGTAAGGGACAGGGCTCTGAAGCTTTCTTT. Its protein is CASSKGQGSEAFF.

At least ten counts were recorded for this clonotype. V and J are TRBV9 and TRBJ1-5; possible D gene TRBD1, 6 bases. Trimming removed 0 bases from V and 4 bases from J, with 14 bases in between. There are 16 residues in the CDR3. Germline V CDR1 and CDR2: SGDLS, YYNGEE. The CDR3, as DNA: TGTGCCAGCAGCGTAGGAGGGGAGGGGGGGAATCAGCCCCAGCATTTT. Its protein product is CASSVGGEGGNQPQHF.

This clonotype has a count of ten or more. One end of the junction is discordant with germline, which a read error may explain. The rearrangement joins TRBV7-9 to TRBJ2-2; D call uncertain. Germline loops: CDR1 SEHNR, CDR2 FQNEAQ (reference sequence). The CDR3 is 13 amino acids. The CDR3 bases are TGTGCCAGCAGTTTAGAGAACACCGGGGAGCTGTTTTTT. Encoded protein: CASSLENTGELFF.

Turning to this clonotype: This clone may be a read error of a much larger clone one base away. V usage is TRBV7-9 and J usage is TRBJ2-5; TRBD1 matches 10 bases. The CDR3 covers 15 residues. Germline loops: CDR1 SEHNR, CDR2 FQNEAQ (reference sequence). The CDR3 DNA reads as TGTGCCAGCACCAAGACAGGGGGCGACAGGGAGACCCTGTACTTC. This gives the protein CASTKTGGDRETLYF.